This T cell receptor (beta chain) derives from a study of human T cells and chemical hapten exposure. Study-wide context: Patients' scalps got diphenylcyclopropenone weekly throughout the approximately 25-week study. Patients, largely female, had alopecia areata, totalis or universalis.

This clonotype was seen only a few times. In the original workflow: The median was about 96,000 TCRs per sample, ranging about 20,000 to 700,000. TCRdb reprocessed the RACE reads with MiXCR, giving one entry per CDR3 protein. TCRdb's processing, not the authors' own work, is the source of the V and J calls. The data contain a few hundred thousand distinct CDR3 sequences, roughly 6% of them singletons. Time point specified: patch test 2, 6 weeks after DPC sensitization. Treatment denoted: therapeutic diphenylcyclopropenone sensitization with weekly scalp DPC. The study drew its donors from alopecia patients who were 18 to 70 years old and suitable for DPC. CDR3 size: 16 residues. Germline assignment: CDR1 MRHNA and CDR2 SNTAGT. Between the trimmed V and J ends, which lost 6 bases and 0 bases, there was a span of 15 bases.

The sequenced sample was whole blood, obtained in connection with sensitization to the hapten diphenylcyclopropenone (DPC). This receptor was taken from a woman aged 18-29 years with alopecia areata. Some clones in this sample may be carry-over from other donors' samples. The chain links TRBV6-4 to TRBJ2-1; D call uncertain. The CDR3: CASRNPPGPSYNEQFF. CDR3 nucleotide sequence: TGTGCCAGCAGGAACCCCCCGGGTCCCTCCTACAATGAGCAGTTCTTC.